This T cell receptor beta chain stems from a study of technical replicates of blood from four donors. Some clones are missing from TCRdb's copy, which holds only in-frame ones; the method was immunoSEQ multiplex PCR. The sample holds fewer than 100,000 clones, just over 90% seen once. The V gene's germline CDR1 is MNHEY and CDR2 SVGAGI. V lost 6 bases and J lost 1, with 10 bases in between. CDR3 length equals 13 residues. The specimen sequenced was T cells isolated from PBMCs. The sequence derives from a human donor in good health. The chain employs TRBV6-5 and TRBJ2-7, with TRBD1 as a possible D gene (5 bases). The CDR3 spells CASRDDRSYEQYF. CDR3 in DNA: TGTGCCAGCAGGGACGACAGATCCTACGAGCAGTACTTC.